This entry lists 25 T cell receptor beta chains sequenced from one sample in a study of blood T cells in healthy people across ages. Using a J-beta primer mix together with a sample-barcoded 5' primer, a second PCR was run for about 6 to 12 cycles. TCRdb used MiXCR to reprocess the 5' RACE reads, holding one entry per CDR3 protein. This table has 1.5 million to 2 million distinct CDR3 sequences, approximately 28% appearing once. Sequencing was performed on blood. The receptors here all came from a woman in her twenties or thirties in good health.

In this sample, this clonotype turned up many times. The chain has TRBV27 and TRBJ2-1; maybe TRBD2 (6 bases). The CDR3 contains 16 residues. Per germline, CDR1 MNHEY and CDR2 SMNVEV (reference sequence). V dropped 0 bases and J dropped 5 bases, with 14 bases sitting between them. The CDR3 spells CASSLSRREVNNEQFF. The CDR3 nucleotides are TGTGCCAGCAGTTTATCGCGGAGGGAAGTAAACAATGAGCAGTTCTTC.

The chain joins TRBV30 to TRBJ1-2; D remains ambiguous. CDR3 length equals 14 residues. In germline, CDR1 is GTSNPN, CDR2 SVGIG (reference sequence). V lost 5 bases and J lost 6, with 19 bases in between. The CDR3 nucleotides are TGTGCCTGGGATCGAACGCTACAAAGCCATGGCTACACCTTC. Translation gives CAWDRTLQSHGYTF. The full variable domain, with the rest looked up from reference TRBV30 and TRBJ1-2, is SQTIHQWPATLVQPVGSPLSLECTVEGTSNPNLYWYRQAAGRGLQLLFYSVGIGQISSEVPQNLSASRPQDRQFILSSKKLLLSDSGFYLCAWDRTLQSHGYTFGSGTRLTVV.

In its sample, this clonotype was seen a few times. V and J are TRBV7-2 and TRBJ2-3, with no clear D. Germline assignment: CDR1 SGHTA and CDR2 FQGNSA. This CDR3 contains 13 residues. Trimming took off 3 bases at V and 2 bases at J, with 6 bases between the two ends. The CDR3 DNA follows: TGTGCCAGCAGCTTCATGGACACAGATACGCAGTATTTT. Translation gives CASSFMDTDTQYF.

This clonotype was detected only a few times. CDR3 region: CASSLDPVYTEAFF. CDR3 in DNA: TGTGCCAGCAGTTTAGATCCAGTATACACTGAAGCTTTCTTT. The V call is TRBV12-3 or TRBV12-4, the J call TRBJ1-1; D unresolved. The CDR3 is 14 residues long. V was cut by 1 base and J by 3 bases, with 9 bases left in between.

The rearrangement joins TRBV10-3 to TRBJ2-3, with TRBD2 matching over 7 bases. The CDR3 has 15 amino acids. In germline, CDR1 is ENHRY, CDR2 SYGVKD. V gave up 3 bases and J gave up 3 bases; unmatched junction bases: 6. The chain's CDR3 is CAISDDGRKTDTQYF. The CDR3 nucleotides are TGTGCCATCAGTGATGACGGGAGGAAGACAGATACGCAGTATTTT.

This clonotype was picked up a small number of times. The rearrangement links TRBV20-1 to TRBJ2-1; a possible D gene is TRBD1 (6 bases). Germline values: CDR1 DFQATT, CDR2 SNEGSKA (reference sequence). V was cut by 2 bases and J by 0 bases, with 11 bases left in between. The CDR3 is 15 amino acids. The CDR3 loop reads CSARKQGSSYNEQFF. In DNA form, the CDR3 reads TGCAGTGCTAGAAAGCAGGGGAGCTCCTACAATGAGCAGTTCTTC.

The V call is TRBV23-1, the J call TRBJ1-2; unclear D gene. TRBV23-1 is an ORF, and what it does is uncertain. The germline V and J ends were trimmed by 8 bases and 3 bases, with 7 bases remaining between them. This CDR3 is built from 11 residues. CDR3 nucleotides: TGCGCCAGCCCCGCGGACTATGGCTACACCTTC. The encoded protein is CASPADYGYTF.

Many counts were recorded for this clonotype. The chain couples TRBV20-1 to TRBJ2-1, with D unresolved. Germline assignment: CDR1 DFQATT and CDR2 SNEGSKA (reference sequence). V lost 2 bases and J 0 bases, leaving 14 bases between the germline ends. There are 16 residues in the CDR3. The DNA of the CDR3 is TGCAGTGCTAGATCCCCCGACTCCCTCTCCTACAATGAGCAGTTCTTC. It translates to CSARSPDSLSYNEQFF.

This clonotype was recorded many times. The CDR3 loop reads CSVEPAGGPLYEQYF. As DNA, the CDR3 is TGCAGCGTTGAACCCGCGGGGGGGCCCCTCTACGAGCAGTACTTC. The chain has TRBV29-1 and TRBJ2-7; 9 bases are a match to TRBD2. The length of the CDR3 is 15 residues. CDR1 is SQVTM and CDR2 is ANQGSEA in the germline V gene. The ends lost 2 bases at V and 3 bases at J; junction bases unmatched: 8.

This chain joins TRBV12-3 or TRBV12-4 and TRBJ2-2; D tentatively fits TRBD1 or TRBD2 (6 bases each). The germline V and J ends were trimmed by 5 bases and 7 bases, with 14 bases remaining between them. The CDR3 has 14 amino acids. CDR3 protein: CASSRPQGGGELFF. The CDR3 coding sequence is TGTGCCAGCAGTCGTCCACAGGGAGGCGGGGAGCTGTTTTTT.

V gene TRBV4-1 combines with J gene TRBJ2-7; D uncertain. Germline CDR1 MGHRA, CDR2 YSYEKL. The CDR3 totals 15 residues. With 1 base removed from V and 6 bases from J, the gap between germline ends came to 16 bases. The CDR3 nucleotides are TGCGCCAGCAGCCAAGCCCAGACTGATCTGGCCGAGCAGTACTTC. Amino acid sequence: CASSQAQTDLAEQYF.

V usage is TRBV7-8 and J usage is TRBJ2-4; the D gene is possibly TRBD1 (6 bases). The tail of the sequence fits TRBJ2-7 better, so the J call may be wrong. The germline gives CDR1 SGHVS, CDR2 FQNEAQ. The CDR3 has 15 amino acids. CDR3 coding DNA: TGTGCCAGCAGCTTATTAGGCTCAGGGGAGTACGAGCAGTACTTC. It is translated as CASSLLGSGEYEQYF.

This clonotype was counted between two and nine times. The rearrangement links TRBV3-1 to TRBJ2-7; D is possibly TRBD1 (6 bases). The V gene's germline CDR1 is LGHDT and CDR2 YNNKEL (reference sequence). Trimming stripped 0 bases from V and 0 bases from J, with 21 bases between. This CDR3 is built from 19 residues. The CDR3 region has the DNA TGTGCCAGCAGCCAAGATGGAGGAGTCGGACAGACGAGCTCCTACGAGCAGTACTTC. Translation: CASSQDGGVGQTSSYEQYF.

V is TRBV2 and J is TRBJ2-1; 8 positions agree with TRBD1. The CDR3 has 13 amino acids. Germline V lookup: CDR1 SNHLY, CDR2 FYNNEI. CDR3 loop: CTSIQGAYNEQFF. CDR3 bases: TGTACTAGCATTCAGGGGGCATACAATGAGCAGTTCTTC.

V is TRBV5-1 and J is TRBJ1-6; 8 nucleotides agree with TRBD1. The V gene end was trimmed by 4 bases and the J gene end by 10 bases; junction bases not matched to a gene: 7. The CDR3 runs 14 residues. CDR1 is SGHRS and CDR2 is YFSETQ in the germline V gene. CDR3 sequence (DNA): TGCGCCAGCAGCAACAGGGGGACGGGGTCACCCCTCCACTTT. It codes for CASSNRGTGSPLHF.

V gene TRBV24-1 combines with J gene TRBJ2-1; D is unresolved. Per the germline V gene, CDR1 is KGHDR and CDR2 is SFDVKD. This CDR3 is built from 15 residues. Trimming removed 3 bases at V and 8 bases at J, with 16 bases between. CDR3 coding DNA: TGTGCCACCAGTGATCCGAAAATGGGCCTGGATGAGCAGTTCTTC. Residues: CATSDPKMGLDEQFF.

This clonotype was seen more than once but under ten times. This rearrangement joins TRBV21-1 to TRBJ2-4; the table's D call, TRBD2, has no DNA check behind it. TRBV21-1 is classified as a pseudogene. The CDR3 spans 16 residues. The CDR3 spells CASSNSGRVDKNIQYF. CDR3 sequence (DNA): TGTGCCAGCAGCAATAGCGGGAGGGTGGACAAAAACATTCAGTACTTC.

At least ten counts were recorded for this clonotype. This chain links TRBV7-6 with TRBJ2-7, with 14 nucleotides matching TRBD2. Germline assignment: CDR1 SGHVS and CDR2 FNYEAQ. The CDR3 is 15 amino acids. Losses at the gene ends were 5 bases for V and 9 bases for J; bases not matched to a gene: 9. DNA for the CDR3: TGTGCCAGCAGCGACTCAGGACTAGCGGGGGGCAGGCAGTACTTC. Residues: CASSDSGLAGGRQYF.

This clonotype was picked up a small number of times. The rearrangement joins TRBV18 to TRBJ2-1, with D maybe TRBD2 (6 bases). The V end lost 1 base, the J end lost 1 base, and 11 bases lay between the germline ends. CDR1 is KGHSH and CDR2 is LQKENI in the germline V gene. The CDR3 runs 16 residues. In DNA form, the CDR3 reads TGTGCCAGCTCACCACTCGGCGGGAAGTCCTACAATGAGCAGTTCTTC. Its protein product is CASSPLGGKSYNEQFF.

At least ten counts were recorded for this clonotype. The chain couples TRBV20-1 to TRBJ2-3; D is possibly TRBD1 (6 bases). V lost 6 bases and J lost 2, with 15 bases in between. The CDR3 has 14 amino acids. Germline V gives CDR1 DFQATT, CDR2 SNEGSKA (reference sequence). The CDR3, as DNA: TGCAGTGCCCTGTCAGGGGTGGCCACAGATACGCAGTATTTT. Protein: CSALSGVATDTQYF.

For this clonotype: A much larger clonotype is one base distant, so this may be a read error. The V call is TRBV5-6, the J call TRBJ1-1; D is possibly TRBD1 (6 bases). V was cut by 2 bases and J by 7 bases, with 12 bases left in between. There are 13 residues in the CDR3. Germline CDR1 reads SGHDT; CDR2 reads YYEEEE. CDR3: CASSFPGGIEAFF. The CDR3 DNA follows: TGTGCCAGCAGCTTCCCTGGGGGCATTGAAGCTTTCTTT. The whole variable domain, remainder taken from reference TRBV5-6 and TRBJ1-1, is DAGVTQSPTHLIKTRGQQVTLRCSPKSGHDTVSWYQQALGQGPQFIFQYYEEEERQRGNFPDRFSGHQFPNYSSELNVNALLLGDSALYLCASSFPGGIEAFFGQGTRLTVV.

As for this clonotype: A read error may explain this, as a much larger clone is one base away. V gene TRBV10-3 combines with J gene TRBJ2-1; no definite D call. The length of the CDR3 is 14 residues. The germline CDR1 and CDR2 sequences are ENHRY and SYGVKD. The CDR3 region has the DNA TGTGCCATCGGTGACCAGCGACCGCCTAATGAGCAGTTCTTC. Translated, it gives CAIGDQRPPNEQFF.

This clonotype came up many times. This sequence joins TRBV6-5 and TRBJ2-5; maybe TRBD1 (6 bases). The CDR3 has 16 amino acids. Trimming removed 0 bases at V and 5 bases at J, with 16 bases between. Germline CDR1 and CDR2: MNHEY and SVGAGI. The CDR3 loop reads CASSYSLLARGETQYF. For the CDR3, the DNA is TGTGCCAGCAGTTACTCGCTCTTGGCTAGGGGGGAGACCCAGTACTTC.

Many counts were recorded for this clonotype. The J gene is TRBJ1-1, the V gene TRBV4-1, with D unresolved. The CDR3 is 13 residues long. Trimming took 1 base from V and 0 from J, leaving 3 bases between them. Germline V gene data show CDR1 as MGHRA and CDR2 as YSYEKL. The CDR3 coding sequence is TGCGCCAGCAGCCAAGTCCTGAACACTGAAGCTTTCTTT. Amino acids: CASSQVLNTEAFF.

The chain employs TRBV6-6 and TRBJ2-7; D gene uncertain. Trimming cost V 10 bases and J 2 bases, with 12 bases left between them. The CDR3 consists of 12 residues. CDR1 and CDR2 (germline): MNHNY, SVGAGI (reference sequence). CDR3 sequence (DNA): TGTGCCACCTCGTTCAGGACCTACGAGCAGTACTTC. Protein: CATSFRTYEQYF.